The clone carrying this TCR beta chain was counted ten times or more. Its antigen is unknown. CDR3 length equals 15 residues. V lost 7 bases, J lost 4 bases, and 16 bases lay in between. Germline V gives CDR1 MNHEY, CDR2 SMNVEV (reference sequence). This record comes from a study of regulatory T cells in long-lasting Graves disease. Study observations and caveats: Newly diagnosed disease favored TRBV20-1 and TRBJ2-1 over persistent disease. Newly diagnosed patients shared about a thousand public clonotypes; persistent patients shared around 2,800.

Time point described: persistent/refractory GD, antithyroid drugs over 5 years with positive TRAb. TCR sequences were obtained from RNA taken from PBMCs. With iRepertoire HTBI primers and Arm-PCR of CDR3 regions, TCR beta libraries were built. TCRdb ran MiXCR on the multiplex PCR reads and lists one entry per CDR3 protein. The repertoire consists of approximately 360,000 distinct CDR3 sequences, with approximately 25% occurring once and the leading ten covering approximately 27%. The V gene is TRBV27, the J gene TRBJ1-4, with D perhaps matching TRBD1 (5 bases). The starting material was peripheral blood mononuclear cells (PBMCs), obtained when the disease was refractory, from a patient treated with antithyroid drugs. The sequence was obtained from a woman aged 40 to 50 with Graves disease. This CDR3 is CASTDLGAVNEKLFF. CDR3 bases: TGTGCCAGCACCGACCTCGGGGCGGTTAATGAAAAACTGTTTTTT.